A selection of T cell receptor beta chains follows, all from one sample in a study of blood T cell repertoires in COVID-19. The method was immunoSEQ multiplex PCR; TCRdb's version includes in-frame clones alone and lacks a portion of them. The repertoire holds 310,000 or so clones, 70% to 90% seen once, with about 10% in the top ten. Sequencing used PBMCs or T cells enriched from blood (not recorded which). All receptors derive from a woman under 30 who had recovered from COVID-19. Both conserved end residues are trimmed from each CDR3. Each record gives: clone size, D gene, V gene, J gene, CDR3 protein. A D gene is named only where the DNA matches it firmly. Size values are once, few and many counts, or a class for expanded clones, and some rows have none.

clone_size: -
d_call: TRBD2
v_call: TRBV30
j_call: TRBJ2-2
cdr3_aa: AWISGTSDITGELF

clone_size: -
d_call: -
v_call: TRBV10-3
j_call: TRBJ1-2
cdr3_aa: AISEGRRGYT

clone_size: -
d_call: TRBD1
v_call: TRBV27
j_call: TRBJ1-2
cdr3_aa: ASSYRGRIGGYT

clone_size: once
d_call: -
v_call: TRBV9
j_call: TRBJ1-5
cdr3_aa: ASAPGGNQPQH

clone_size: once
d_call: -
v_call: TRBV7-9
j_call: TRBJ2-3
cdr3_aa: ASSLVSADTQY

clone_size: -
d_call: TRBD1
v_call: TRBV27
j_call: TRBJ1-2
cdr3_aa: ASSLLPGTGEDGYT

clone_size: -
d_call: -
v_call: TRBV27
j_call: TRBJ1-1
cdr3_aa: ASSHWGVNTEAF

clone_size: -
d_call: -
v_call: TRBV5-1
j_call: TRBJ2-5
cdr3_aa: ASSLAQGGGETQY

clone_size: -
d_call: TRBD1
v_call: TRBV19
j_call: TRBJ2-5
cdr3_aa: ASRPGQGAGETQY

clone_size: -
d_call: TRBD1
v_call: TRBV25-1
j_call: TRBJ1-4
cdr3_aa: ASRDRDNEKLF

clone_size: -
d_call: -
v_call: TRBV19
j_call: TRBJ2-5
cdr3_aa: ATLGGFEETQY

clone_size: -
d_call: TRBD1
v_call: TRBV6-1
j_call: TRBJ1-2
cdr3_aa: ASSEEVGSGGYGYT

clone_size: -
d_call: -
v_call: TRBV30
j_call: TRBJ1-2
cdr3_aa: AWSGDGGYGYT

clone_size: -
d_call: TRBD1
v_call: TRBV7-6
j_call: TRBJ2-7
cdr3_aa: ASSPGTGDEYEQY

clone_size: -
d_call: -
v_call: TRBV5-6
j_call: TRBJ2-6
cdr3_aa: ASHSRWSGANVLT

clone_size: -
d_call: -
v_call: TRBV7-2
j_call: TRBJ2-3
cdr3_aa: ASSFTSPDTQY

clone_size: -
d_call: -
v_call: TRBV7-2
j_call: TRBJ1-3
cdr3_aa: ASSFNPGTGNTIY

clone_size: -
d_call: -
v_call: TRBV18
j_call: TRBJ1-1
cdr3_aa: ASSPPQGNTEAF

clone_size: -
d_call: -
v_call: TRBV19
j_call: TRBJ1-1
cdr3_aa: ASSNPYQGITEAF

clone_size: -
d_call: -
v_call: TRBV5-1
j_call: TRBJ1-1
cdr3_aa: ASSDFPGVTEAF

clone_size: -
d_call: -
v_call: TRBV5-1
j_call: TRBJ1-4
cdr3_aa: ASSREGATNEKLF

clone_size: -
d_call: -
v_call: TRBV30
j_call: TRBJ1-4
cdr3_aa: AWGRGNEKLF

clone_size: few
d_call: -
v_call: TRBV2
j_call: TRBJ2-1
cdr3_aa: ASRLDSHNEQF

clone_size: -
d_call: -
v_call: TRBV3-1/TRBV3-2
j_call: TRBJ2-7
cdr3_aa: ASSQDRQAYEQY

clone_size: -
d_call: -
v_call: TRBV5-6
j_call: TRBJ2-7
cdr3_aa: ASSLDRISYEQY

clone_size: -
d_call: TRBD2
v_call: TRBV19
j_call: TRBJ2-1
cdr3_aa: ASIQRGDHSYNEQF

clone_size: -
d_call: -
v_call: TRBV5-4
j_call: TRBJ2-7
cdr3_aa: ASSPKTGALLTYEQY

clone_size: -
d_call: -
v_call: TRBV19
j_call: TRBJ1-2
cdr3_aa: ASSQRRDRTGYT

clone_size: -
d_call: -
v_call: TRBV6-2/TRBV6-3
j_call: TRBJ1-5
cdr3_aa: ASSPPRGQPQH

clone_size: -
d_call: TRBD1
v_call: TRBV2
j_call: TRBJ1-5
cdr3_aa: ASSAEGAMQPQH

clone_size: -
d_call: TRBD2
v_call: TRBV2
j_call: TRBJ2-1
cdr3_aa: ASSENLAVYNEQF

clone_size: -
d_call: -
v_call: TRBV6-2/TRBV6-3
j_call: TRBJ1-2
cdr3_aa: ASSQPPRFRENRAVPSNYGYT

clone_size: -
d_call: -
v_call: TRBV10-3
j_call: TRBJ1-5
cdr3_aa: AISESNGKQPQH

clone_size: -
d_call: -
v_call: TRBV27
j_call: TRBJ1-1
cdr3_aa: ASTSAVGGWTEAF

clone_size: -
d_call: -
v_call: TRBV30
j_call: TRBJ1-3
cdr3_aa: AWSAPTGREGNTIY

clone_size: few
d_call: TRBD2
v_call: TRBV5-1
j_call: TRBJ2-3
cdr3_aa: ASSFSILAGVPDTQY

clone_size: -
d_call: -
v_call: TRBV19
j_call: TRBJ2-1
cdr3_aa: ASSGGGGGNEQF

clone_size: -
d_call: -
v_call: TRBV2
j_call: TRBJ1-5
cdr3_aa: ASRPGSNQPQH

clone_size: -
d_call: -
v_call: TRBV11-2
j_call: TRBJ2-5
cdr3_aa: ASSLDPVRGRTKQETQY